These 32 T cell receptor beta chains originate from one sample sequenced in a study of blood T cell repertoires in COVID-19. This table comes from immunoSEQ multiplex PCR, and its TCRdb copy is limited to in-frame clones, with some not included. This table has about 220,000 clones, around 84% appearing once. The specimen was peripheral blood. These receptors all come from a young man with active or convalescent COVID-19.

V and J are TRBV5-4 and TRBJ1-2; perhaps TRBD1 as D (6 bases). V was pared by 4 bases and J by 8 bases, with 18 bases between. The CDR3 contains 14 residues. The V gene's germline CDR1 is SGHNT and CDR2 YYREEE (reference sequence). The CDR3 protein is CASSNERGARGYTF. The CDR3 DNA reads as TGTGCCAGCAGCAACGAGCGGGGGGCGAGGGGCTACACCTTC.

The rearrangement uses TRBV7-2 and TRBJ2-3; no clear D gene. The CDR3 length is 12 residues. Trimming took off 5 bases at V and 7 bases at J, with 10 bases between the two ends. Germline V gene lookup returns CDR1 SGHTA and CDR2 FQGNSA. The CDR3 here is CASSLSTYTQYF. The CDR3 DNA follows: TGTGCCAGCAGCCTAAGCACGTATACGCAGTATTTT.

The rearrangement joins TRBV9 to TRBJ2-3, with 10 bases that match TRBD2. V trimming: 4 bases; J trimming: 0 bases; junction bases outside the gene matches: 5. The CDR3 is made up of 16 amino acids. Germline V gives CDR1 SGDLS, CDR2 YYNGEE. The CDR3 spells CASSISGGSSTDTQYF. CDR3 nucleotide sequence: TGTGCCAGCAGCATTAGCGGGGGGTCTAGCACAGATACGCAGTATTTT.

This chain connects TRBV14 to TRBJ1-5; D ambiguous. This CDR3 contains 13 residues. Germline CDR1 reads SGHDN; CDR2 reads FVKESK. V shed 1 base and J shed 9 bases, with 10 bases lying between them. CDR3 sequence reads: CASSQAYGWPQHF. The CDR3 DNA reads as TGTGCCAGCAGCCAAGCCTACGGGTGGCCCCAGCATTTT.

This clone has a single count. This chain joins TRBV7-9 and TRBJ1-6; TRBD1 matches at 7 bases. J was trimmed by 7 bases and V by 1 base; bases with no gene match: 13. CDR3 size: 18 residues. The germline gives CDR1 SEHNR, CDR2 FQNEAQ (reference sequence). The CDR3 coding sequence is TGTGCCAGCAGCTTAGACAAGACCCCGGGACAGATAAATTCACCCCTCCACTTT. This gives the protein CASSLDKTPGQINSPLHF.

V usage is TRBV19 and J usage is TRBJ1-2, with 9 bases fitting TRBD1. CDR1 is LNHDA, CDR2 SQIVND, per germline (reference sequence). The length of the CDR3 is 14 residues. After removal of 4 bases from V and 5 bases from J, the junction contained 5 bases not matched to a gene. The CDR3 loop reads CASSRTGELYGYTF. DNA of the CDR3: TGTGCCAGTAGTAGGACAGGGGAACTTTATGGCTACACCTTC.

The J gene is TRBJ2-7, the V gene TRBV28, with a possible D match to TRBD2 (7 bases). Trimming stripped 4 bases from V and 1 base from J, with 17 bases between. The CDR3 covers 16 residues. CDR1 MDHEN and CDR2 SYDVKM come from the germline V gene. This chain's CDR3 is CASSWGGGARSYEQYF. The CDR3 DNA follows: TGTGCCAGCAGTTGGGGTGGGGGGGCGAGGTCCTACGAGCAGTACTTC.

The CDR3 sequence is CASSATDRGVAPLHF. For the CDR3, the DNA is TGTGCCAGTAGTGCAACGGACAGGGGGGTAGCACCCCTCCACTTT. The chain couples TRBV19 to TRBJ1-6; 10 bases are a match to TRBD1. CDR1 and CDR2 (germline): LNHDA, SQIVND (reference sequence). This CDR3 region has 15 residues. V gave up 5 bases and J gave up 11 bases; unmatched junction bases: 9. Full variable domain (rest looked up from reference TRBV19 and TRBJ1-6): DGGITQSPKYLFRKEGQNVTLSCEQNLNHDAMYWYRQDPGQGLRLIYYSQIVNDFQKGDIAEGYSVSREKKESFPLTVTSAQKNPTAFYLCASSATDRGVAPLHFGNGTRLTVT.

The chain employs TRBV5-4 and TRBJ1-3, with D maybe TRBD1 (5 bases). This CDR3 spans 17 amino acids. The germline V gene encodes CDR1 SGHNT and CDR2 YYREEE (reference sequence). The V end lost 3 bases, the J end lost 0 bases, and 16 bases lay between the germline ends. DNA for the CDR3: TGTGCCAGCAGCTCCTACGACGGGACTCACTCTGGAAACACCATATATTTT. This encodes CASSSYDGTHSGNTIYF.

This clone was seen only a few times. This chain connects TRBV19 to TRBJ2-1, with TRBD2 matching 13 bases. V shed 7 bases, J shed 9 bases, and the junction held 9 bases outside the gene matches. Per germline, CDR1 LNHDA and CDR2 SQIVND (reference sequence). The CDR3 is 15 residues long. CDR3 region: CASTRLAGGPGEQFF. The CDR3 bases are TGTGCCAGTACCAGACTAGCGGGAGGCCCGGGTGAGCAGTTCTTC.

This clone was observed a single time. The chain recombines TRBV5-4 with TRBJ1-1, with D possibly being TRBD1 (6 bases). Trimming stripped 2 bases from V and 1 base from J, with 9 bases between. The CDR3 is made up of 14 amino acids. Germline assignment: CDR1 SGHNT and CDR2 YYREEE (reference sequence). CDR3 in amino acids: CASSFGGGNTEAFF. The CDR3 DNA reads as TGTGCCAGCAGCTTTGGGGGCGGGAACACTGAAGCTTTCTTT.

V usage is TRBV6-2 or TRBV6-3 and J usage is TRBJ2-5; possibly TRBD1 for D (6 bases). The CDR3 sequence is 12 residues long. With 5 bases removed from V and 13 bases from J, the gap between germline ends came to 17 bases. Germline CDR1 and CDR2: MNHEY and SVGEGT. The CDR3 is CASSDRPGWPYF. CDR3 coding DNA: TGTGCCAGCAGTGACAGGCCTGGATGGCCGTACTTC.

The CDR3 DNA sequence: TGTGCCAGCAGTACCCGACAGCCTTCAGAAGCTTTCTTT. This codes for CASSTRQPSEAFF. The chain is built from TRBV28 and TRBJ1-1; perhaps TRBD1 as D (5 bases). V shed 5 bases and J shed 8 bases, with 15 bases lying between them. The CDR3 length is 13 residues. Germline loops: CDR1 MDHEN, CDR2 SYDVKM. Drawing the rest from reference TRBV28 and TRBJ1-1, the complete variable domain is DVKVTQSSRYLVKRTGEKVFLECVQDMDHENMFWYRQDPGLGLRLIYFSYDVKMKEKGDIPEGYSVSREKKERFSLILESASTNQTSMYLCASSTRQPSEAFFGQGTRLTVV.

This clone was recorded once. The chain carries TRBV6-1 and TRBJ2-1; D is uncertain. The CDR3 loop spans 13 amino acids. Deletions cut 6 bases from V and 8 bases from J, with 14 bases between. The germline V gene has CDR1 MNHNS and CDR2 SASEGT. CDR3 sequence: CASRIDSAHEQFF. The CDR3 nucleotides are TGTGCCAGCAGGATAGACTCGGCACATGAGCAGTTCTTC.

V usage is TRBV28 and J usage is TRBJ2-7; 7 positions match TRBD1. Germline V lookup: CDR1 MDHEN, CDR2 SYDVKM. With V trimmed by 2 bases and J by 4 bases, 11 bases remained unmatched. The CDR3 covers 16 residues. In DNA form, the CDR3 reads TGTGCCAGCAGTTTAGCTACCGGACAGGCCGGGTACGAGCAGTACTTC. It is translated as CASSLATGQAGYEQYF.

The chain couples TRBV6-6 to TRBJ1-1; D gene ambiguous. The CDR3 consists of 14 residues. The germline V and J ends were trimmed by 6 bases and 4 bases, with 15 bases remaining between them. Germline CDR1 and CDR2: MNHNY and SVGAGI (reference sequence). CDR3 coding DNA: TGTGCCAGCAGCCGGGAGACGGGATTCACTGAAGCTTTCTTT. Translating it yields CASSRETGFTEAFF.

The CDR3 is CASSSTLTGVKLFF. CDR3 nucleotides: TGTGCCAGCAGCTCCACCCTGACAGGAGTTAAACTGTTTTTT. V and J are TRBV7-9 and TRBJ1-4, with a tentative D call TRBD1 (6 bases). Germline values: CDR1 SEHNR, CDR2 FQNEAQ (reference sequence). The CDR3 loop spans 14 amino acids. V was clipped by 4 bases and J by 11 bases, with 17 bases between them.

This chain joins TRBV7-8 and TRBJ1-2, with D perhaps TRBD1 (6 bases). Germline V gives CDR1 SGHVS, CDR2 FQNEAQ. CDR3 length equals 15 residues. V lost 5 bases and J 2 bases, leaving 15 bases between the germline ends. The CDR3 region has the DNA TGTGCCAGCAGCCTTAATACAGGGTCCAACTATGGCTACACCTTC. Its translation is CASSLNTGSNYGYTF.

The rearrangement joins TRBV4-1 to TRBJ2-1, with 14 bases lining up with TRBD2. J gave up 4 bases and V 2 bases, and 4 bases lay outside the gene matches. Per the germline V gene, CDR1 is MGHRA and CDR2 is YSYEKL. The CDR3 spans 17 residues. The CDR3: CASSQLGTSGRYNEQFF. CDR3 DNA: TGCGCCAGCAGCCAACTAGGGACTAGCGGGAGATACAATGAGCAGTTCTTC.

The chain uses TRBV11-2 and TRBJ2-7, with D maybe TRBD1 (5 bases). V was shortened by 5 bases and J by 5 bases, with 13 bases between the two germline ends. This CDR3 has 13 residues. The V gene's germline CDR1 is SGHAT and CDR2 FQNNGV. The CDR3 DNA reads TGTGCCAGCAGCACCCGGACCAGGGACGAGCAGTACTTC. This gives the protein CASSTRTRDEQYF. Drawing the rest from reference TRBV11-2 and TRBJ2-7, the complete variable domain is EAGVAQSPRYKIIEKRQSVAFWCNPISGHATLYWYQQILGQGPKLLIQFQNNGVVDDSQLPKDRFSAERLKGVDSTLKIQPAKLEDSAVYLCASSTRTRDEQYFGPGTRLTVT.

The chain has TRBV6-6 and TRBJ1-6; TRBD1 might be the D (6 bases). The CDR3 extends over 15 amino acids. Trimming left V 2 bases short and J 5 bases short, with 10 bases between. The V gene's germline CDR1 is MNHNY and CDR2 SVGAGI (reference sequence). In DNA, the CDR3 is TGTGCCAGCAGTTACCAGGGGCGAAATAATTCACCCCTCCACTTT. This codes for CASSYQGRNNSPLHF.

This clone was counted between two and nine times. The rearrangement uses TRBV4-3 and TRBJ1-3, with 7 nucleotides matching TRBD1. The CDR3 contains 17 residues. V dropped 0 bases and J dropped 2; count of bases not matched to a gene: 7. Germline V gives CDR1 LGHNA, CDR2 YSLEER. The CDR3 protein is CASSQDLDREAGNTIYF. For the CDR3, the DNA is TGCGCCAGCAGCCAAGACCTAGACAGGGAAGCTGGAAACACCATATATTTT.

The CDR3 DNA follows: TGTGCCAGCAGCCCAGACAGGGGATACGGTCAGCCCCAGCATTTT. This translates into CASSPDRGYGQPQHF. The chain uses TRBV11-2 and TRBJ1-5; 8 bases align to TRBD1. With V trimmed by 5 bases and J by 6 bases, 9 bases remained unmatched. The CDR3 totals 15 residues. CDR1 and CDR2 (germline): SGHAT, FQNNGV.

This clone was seen just once. The rearrangement links TRBV28 to TRBJ1-5; tentative D call: TRBD1 (5 bases). Germline V CDR1 and CDR2: MDHEN, SYDVKM. The CDR3 contains 15 residues. V shed 2 bases and J shed 6 bases, with 14 bases lying between them. CDR3 protein: CASSLGAPPSQPQHF. CDR3 DNA: TGTGCCAGCAGTTTAGGGGCACCTCCCTCTCAGCCCCAGCATTTT.

This clone was found a few times. V gene TRBV2 combines with J gene TRBJ1-1, with D uncertain. V shed 6 bases and J shed 4 bases, with 12 bases lying between them. This CDR3 spans 13 amino acids. Germline lookup yields CDR1 SNHLY and CDR2 FYNNEI. CDR3 nucleotide sequence: TGTGCCAGCAGGGCCATTAGGAGCACTGAAGCTTTCTTT. Protein product: CASRAIRSTEAFF.

The V call is TRBV11-3, the J call TRBJ1-2; weak D call: TRBD1 (5 bases). V was cut by 5 bases and J by 3 bases, with 19 bases left in between. The V gene's germline CDR1 is SGHNT and CDR2 YENEEA. This CDR3 is built from 16 residues. The CDR3 loop is CASSRRSRGKDYGYTF. CDR3 DNA sequence: TGTGCCAGCAGCAGGCGGTCCCGGGGGAAGGACTATGGCTACACCTTC. Variable domain in full (rest from reference TRBV11-3 and TRBJ1-2): EAGVVQSPRYKIIEKKQPVAFWCNPISGHNTLYWYLQNLGQGPELLIRYENEEAVDDSQLPKDRFSAERLKGVDSTLKIQPAELGDSAVYLCASSRRSRGKDYGYTFGSGTRLTVV.

The genes are TRBV6-2 or TRBV6-3 and TRBJ1-6; 7 nucleotides align to TRBD1. Per the germline V gene, CDR1 is MNHEY and CDR2 is SVGEGT. V shed 6 bases and J 10 bases; nucleotides not matched to a gene: 12. The CDR3 contains 15 residues. The CDR3 loop reads CASSLPGTEESPLHF. In DNA form, the CDR3 reads TGTGCCAGCAGCCTACCCGGGACAGAGGAATCACCCCTCCACTTT.

The J gene is TRBJ2-1, the V gene TRBV2; weak D call: TRBD2 (6 bases). The CDR3 contains 11 residues. In germline, CDR1 is SNHLY, CDR2 FYNNEI. Trimming removed 7 bases from V and 8 bases from J, with 9 bases in between. CDR3 nucleotide sequence: TGTGCCAGCAAAGGGGAGGATGAGCAGTTCTTC. It is translated as CASKGEDEQFF.

The chain uses TRBV21-1 and TRBJ2-1; the tabulated D call, TRBD2, remains unverified against the DNA. TRBV21-1 corresponds to a pseudogene. The CDR3 has 19 residues. The CDR3 loop is CASSPRRGKGGDSYNEQFF. CDR3 nucleotides: TGTGCCAGCAGTCCAAGGAGGGGAAAAGGGGGGGACTCCTACAATGAGCAGTTCTTC.

This clone occurred a few times. The V and J genes are TRBV7-2 and TRBJ2-1; the D gene is possibly TRBD1 (5 bases). V was trimmed by 1 base and J by 8 bases, leaving 9 bases between them. The CDR3 totals 13 residues. Germline values: CDR1 SGHTA, CDR2 FQGNSA. The CDR3 spells CASSLGGGHEQFF. CDR3 coding DNA: TGTGCCAGCAGCTTAGGGGGCGGCCATGAGCAGTTCTTC.

In this sample, this clone turned up once. The chain recombines TRBV5-1 with TRBJ1-1; a possible D gene is TRBD1 (5 bases). The CDR3 loop spans 14 amino acids. Deletions cut 5 bases from V and 0 bases from J, with 11 bases between. Germline CDR1 is SGHRS and CDR2 is YFSETQ. CDR3 nucleotide sequence: TGCGCCAGCAGTCCGGCGGGGGTGAACACTGAAGCTTTCTTT. Translating gives CASSPAGVNTEAFF.

This clone appeared once. This chain links TRBV5-1 with TRBJ2-1, with TRBD1 matching over 7 bases. The length of the CDR3 is 12 residues. After removal of 10 bases from V and 2 bases from J, the junction contained 3 bases not matched to a gene. From germline, CDR1 is SGHRS and CDR2 YFSETQ. The CDR3 region is CASQGAYNEQFF. CDR3 bases: TGCGCCTCCCAGGGGGCCTACAATGAGCAGTTCTTC.